Listed here are 12 T cell receptor beta chains from one sample, sequenced in a study of beta chain features in type 1 diabetes (dated by TCRdb to the late 2010s). Libraries were prepared through the immunoSEQ multiplex PCR assay. The entire amount of isolated RNA was reverse transcribed using the High Capacity cDNA Reverse Transcription Kit, so the sequenced TCRB transcripts were expressed ones. The table comes from immuneACCESS by way of TCRdb, which keeps in-frame sequences with V and J called. Part of the clones is missing from these tables; in studies checked, under half for an unresolved V gene and the rest for unknown reasons. The sample profile shows roughly 500,000 clones; about an eighth of them were found once. The ten largest clones add up to around 0.05% of the sample. The sample was naive CD4+ T cells from blood. Per the publication, the cell subset or site label means: true naive CD4+ T cells. Receptors originate from a woman under 30 in good health.

This clone has just a few counts. The V gene is TRBV18, the J gene TRBJ2-5, with D perhaps TRBD1 (5 bases). Trimming left V 6 bases short and J 4 bases short, with 24 bases between. This CDR3 is 17 amino acids long. Germline V gives CDR1 KGHSH, CDR2 LQKENI. DNA of the CDR3: TGTGCCAGCTCCCGCAACCCCACAGCTGCCCAGGGAGAGACCCAGTACTTC. Residues: CASSRNPTAAQGETQYF.

This clone was seen a handful of times. The V and J genes are TRBV6-6 and TRBJ2-3; 7 bases are shared with TRBD2. The CDR3 runs 16 residues. Germline values: CDR1 MNHNY, CDR2 SVGAGI (reference sequence). Unmatched junction bases numbered 14, after V lost 6 bases and J lost 5 bases. The CDR3 loop reads CASSRLLAGVVDTQYF. The CDR3 DNA is TGTGCCAGCAGCCGCCTCTTGGCGGGAGTGGTAGATACGCAGTATTTT.

This clone came up a few times. This chain links TRBV5-1 with TRBJ1-1, with D possibly TRBD1 on 6 matching bases. Germline V lookup: CDR1 SGHRS, CDR2 YFSETQ. The CDR3 loop spans 14 amino acids. V was pared by 3 bases and J by 6 bases, with 15 bases between. The CDR3 nucleotides read TGCGCCAGCAGCTCACAGGGCATTGAGTCTGAAGCTTTCTTT. As protein: CASSSQGIESEAFF. The full variable domain, rest sourced from reference TRBV5-1 and TRBJ1-1, is KAGVTQTPRYLIKTRGQQVTLSCSPISGHRSVSWYQQTPGQGLQFLFEYFSETQRNKGNFPGRFSGRQFSNSRSEMNVSTLELGDSALYLCASSSQGIESEAFFGQGTRLTVV.

The J gene is TRBJ2-7, the V gene TRBV5-6; tentatively, D is TRBD2 (6 bases). Germline-derived CDR1 and CDR2 are SGHDT and YYEEEE. There are 14 residues in the CDR3. The V gene lost 0 bases and the J gene lost 1 base, with 8 bases spanning the gap. CDR3 sequence: CASSLAGESYEQYF. The DNA for the CDR3 is TGTGCCAGCAGCTTGGCGGGAGAGTCCTACGAGCAGTACTTC. Based on the CDR3 plus reference TRBV5-6 and TRBJ2-7, the full variable domain is DAGVTQSPTHLIKTRGQQVTLRCSPKSGHDTVSWYQQALGQGPQFIFQYYEEEERQRGNFPDRFSGHQFPNYSSELNVNALLLGDSALYLCASSLAGESYEQYFGPGTRLTVT.

This sequence joins TRBV7-9 and TRBJ2-7; TRBD2 matches 8 bases. The V gene's germline CDR1 is SEHNR and CDR2 FQNEAQ (reference sequence). The length of the CDR3 is 14 residues. V lost 5 bases and J lost 4; bases outside the gene matches: 7. The CDR3 here is CASSGGSSGYEQYF. CDR3 nucleotides: TGTGCCAGCAGCGGAGGGTCTAGCGGGTACGAGCAGTACTTC.

The rearrangement links TRBV4-1 to TRBJ1-5; D is perhaps TRBD1 (5 bases). The V end was cut by 2 bases, the J end by 5 bases, with 16 bases between. Germline V gives CDR1 MGHRA, CDR2 YSYEKL. The length of the CDR3 is 16 residues. CDR3 sequence reads: CASSQLRGTADQPQHF. The CDR3 nucleotides read TGCGCCAGCAGCCAACTCCGGGGGACGGCGGATCAGCCCCAGCATTTT.

This clone occurred many times. The chain links TRBV28 to TRBJ1-2; maybe TRBD1 (5 bases). Germline CDR1 and CDR2: MDHEN and SYDVKM. V lost 1 base and J lost 5, with 8 bases in between. The CDR3 is 13 residues long. The CDR3 nucleotides read TGTGCCAGCAGTTTATCGACAGTTTATGGCTACACCTTC. Amino acid sequence: CASSLSTVYGYTF.

This clone was recorded a few times. The chain couples TRBV11-2 to TRBJ2-1, with D hard to call. Germline values: CDR1 SGHAT, CDR2 FQNNGV. The ends were cut back, 4 bases at V and 10 bases at J, with 8 bases in the middle. This CDR3 contains 11 residues. The CDR3 sequence is CASSSAVEQFF. CDR3 DNA sequence: TGTGCCAGCAGCTCCGCCGTCGAGCAGTTCTTC. Drawing the rest from reference TRBV11-2 and TRBJ2-1, the complete variable domain is EAGVAQSPRYKIIEKRQSVAFWCNPISGHATLYWYQQILGQGPKLLIQFQNNGVVDDSQLPKDRFSAERLKGVDSTLKIQPAKLEDSAVYLCASSSAVEQFFGPGTRLTVL.

The sample holds a few counts of this clone. The rearrangement joins TRBV5-4 to TRBJ2-3, with TRBD2 matching over 11 bases. The CDR3 extends over 16 amino acids. Trimming cost V 4 bases and J 2 bases; bases outside gene matches: 6. Germline V gene sequence: CDR1 SGHNT, CDR2 YYREEE (reference sequence). The CDR3 bases are TGTGCCAGCAGCGTTAAACTAGCGGGGGCCACAGATACGCAGTATTTT. It specifies CASSVKLAGATDTQYF.

The chain is built from TRBV21-1 and TRBJ1-6. TRBV21-1 is an annotated pseudogene. The CDR3 is 14 residues long. The CDR3 coding sequence is TGTGCCAGCAGCAGCCGGAGGCTAAATTCACCCCTCCACTTT. It yields the protein CASSSRRLNSPLHF.

This clone occurred a few times. The J gene is TRBJ1-5, the V gene TRBV7-9, with D maybe TRBD1 (5 bases). Germline CDR1 SEHNR, CDR2 FQNEAQ (reference sequence). Trimming pared 3 bases from V and 2 bases from J, leaving 8 bases between. The CDR3 length is 14 residues. The CDR3 protein is CASSFQGGNQPQHF. The CDR3 coding sequence is TGTGCCAGCAGCTTCCAGGGTGGCAATCAGCCCCAGCATTTT.

This sequence joins TRBV4-2 and TRBJ2-4; 12 bases agree with TRBD2. The CDR3 is made up of 15 amino acids. V was clipped by 3 bases and J by 6 bases; unmatched bases: 3. Looked up from germline, CDR1 is LGHNA and CDR2 is YNFKEQ. The chain's CDR3 is CASSQPGLAGNIQYF. The DNA of the CDR3 is TGTGCCAGCAGCCAGCCGGGACTAGCGGGAAACATTCAGTACTTC.